These T cell receptor beta chains were read from a single sample in a study of blood T cell repertoires in COVID-19. Sequencing used immunoSEQ multiplex PCR; TCRdb keeps in-frame clones, though not all of them. The sample comprises more than 95,000 clones, around four fifths of which are singletons, and under 2.5% rests with the top ten. What was sequenced was peripheral blood. The receptors come from a man in his thirties or forties with acute or convalescent COVID-19. Each CDR3 is given with its conserved first and last residue. The order of the fields is CDR3 DNA, CDR3 protein, D gene, J gene, clone size, V gene. The D gene is left open where the match is weak. The size of a clone is reported for some rows only, either as once, few or many, or as a class for expanded clones.

CDR3 DNA: TGTGCCAGCAGTGAATCTTGGGGAGGAAGCAACACTGAAGCTTTCTTT
CDR3 protein: CASSESWGGSNTEAFF
D gene: -
J gene: TRBJ1-1
clone size: -
V gene: TRBV6-1

CDR3 DNA: TGTGCCAGCAGCTTACTACCACCGGGACAGTCCCCCCGGGGCTATGGCTACACCTTC
CDR3 protein: CASSLLPPGQSPRGYGYTF
D gene: TRBD1
J gene: TRBJ1-2
clone size: once
V gene: TRBV7-2

CDR3 DNA: TGTGCCAGCTCACCGACGGGTCGGTACAGGGAAGACTATGGCTACACCTTC
CDR3 protein: CASSPTGRYREDYGYTF
D gene: -
J gene: TRBJ1-2
clone size: -
V gene: TRBV18

CDR3 DNA: TGTGCCAGCAGCAGGACAGGGGCCGAAGACTATAGCAATCAGCCCCAGCATTTT
CDR3 protein: CASSRTGAEDYSNQPQHF
D gene: TRBD1
J gene: TRBJ1-5
clone size: -
V gene: TRBV7-9

CDR3 DNA: TGTGCCAGCAGCTTAGGTGGGGGAGGGGAGACCCAGTACTTC
CDR3 protein: CASSLGGGGETQYF
D gene: TRBD2
J gene: TRBJ2-5
clone size: few
V gene: TRBV7-9

CDR3 DNA: TGTGCCAGCAGCTCCCTAGCGGGAGTGGCGTCCTACAATGAGCAGTTCTTC
CDR3 protein: CASSSLAGVASYNEQFF
D gene: TRBD2
J gene: TRBJ2-1
clone size: -
V gene: TRBV5-6

CDR3 DNA: TGTGCCAGTAGTATAGCGGACAGAAACTATGGCTACACCTTC
CDR3 protein: CASSIADRNYGYTF
D gene: -
J gene: TRBJ1-2
clone size: -
V gene: TRBV19

CDR3 DNA: TGTGCCAGCAACCGGGACAGGGTTACCTCAAGCTACACCTTC
CDR3 protein: CASNRDRVTSSYTF
D gene: TRBD1
J gene: TRBJ1-2
clone size: -
V gene: TRBV28

CDR3 DNA: TGTGCCAGCAGTCAGGGACTAGCGGACTACAATGAGCAGTTCTTC
CDR3 protein: CASSQGLADYNEQFF
D gene: TRBD2
J gene: TRBJ2-1
clone size: few
V gene: TRBV6-4

CDR3 DNA: TGTGCCAGCAGCGACCACGAGGGCTATCAGCCCCAGCATTTT
CDR3 protein: CASSDHEGYQPQHF
D gene: -
J gene: TRBJ1-5
clone size: -
V gene: TRBV9

CDR3 DNA: TGTGCCAGCCTTAGCGGTGGAACCAATGAGCAGTTCTTC
CDR3 protein: CASLSGGTNEQFF
D gene: -
J gene: TRBJ2-1
clone size: -
V gene: TRBV12-3/TRBV12-4

CDR3 DNA: TGTGCCAGCCGACGACAGGACGGGTCGGACTATGGCTACACCTTC
CDR3 protein: CASRRQDGSDYGYTF
D gene: -
J gene: TRBJ1-2
clone size: -
V gene: TRBV3-1/TRBV3-2

CDR3 DNA: TGTGCCAGCAGTCTACGGACAGGCCCAGGTCATGGCTACACCTTC
CDR3 protein: CASSLRTGPGHGYTF
D gene: TRBD1
J gene: TRBJ1-2
clone size: -
V gene: TRBV6-5

CDR3 DNA: TGTGCCAGCTCGGGGGGGAGTATAGATACGCAGTATTTT
CDR3 protein: CASSGGSIDTQYF
D gene: TRBD2
J gene: TRBJ2-3
clone size: -
V gene: TRBV11-1

CDR3 DNA: TGCAGCGTTGCCCCGGGGACAACTAATGAAAAACTGTTTTTT
CDR3 protein: CSVAPGTTNEKLFF
D gene: -
J gene: TRBJ1-4
clone size: few
V gene: TRBV29-1

CDR3 DNA: TGTGCCAGCAGCAGCGGACAGCACTCTGGAAACACCATATATTTT
CDR3 protein: CASSSGQHSGNTIYF
D gene: -
J gene: TRBJ1-3
clone size: -
V gene: TRBV9

CDR3 DNA: TGCGCCAGCAGTTCAGCGGAATCCTACAATGAGCAGTTCTTC
CDR3 protein: CASSSAESYNEQFF
D gene: -
J gene: TRBJ2-1
clone size: -
V gene: TRBV10-2

CDR3 DNA: TGCGCCAGCAGCCCGTCACAGGGGCAAGAGACCCAGTACTTC
CDR3 protein: CASSPSQGQETQYF
D gene: TRBD1
J gene: TRBJ2-5
clone size: -
V gene: TRBV5-1

CDR3 DNA: TGTGCCAGTAGTATCAGGCCAGGGTACGGCTACACCTTC
CDR3 protein: CASSIRPGYGYTF
D gene: -
J gene: TRBJ1-2
clone size: -
V gene: TRBV19

CDR3 DNA: TGTGCCAGCAGCTTACTCCCGGGAGGCCCTGGAGATACGCAGTATTTT
CDR3 protein: CASSLLPGGPGDTQYF
D gene: TRBD2
J gene: TRBJ2-3
clone size: few
V gene: TRBV7-3

CDR3 DNA: TGTGCCAGCAGTGAGGGGACAGATTATGGCTACACCTTC
CDR3 protein: CASSEGTDYGYTF
D gene: TRBD1
J gene: TRBJ1-2
clone size: -
V gene: TRBV25-1

CDR3 DNA: TGTGCCACCGGGGCGGCCTTCCAAGAGACCCAGTACTTC
CDR3 protein: CATGAAFQETQYF
D gene: -
J gene: TRBJ2-5
clone size: few
V gene: TRBV15

CDR3 DNA: TGTGCCAGCAGCTTAGTCGGCGGGACGTCCGGGGAGCTGTTTTTT
CDR3 protein: CASSLVGGTSGELFF
D gene: -
J gene: TRBJ2-2
clone size: once
V gene: TRBV7-8

CDR3 DNA: TGTGCCAGCAGTCCAGCGGGGGGAGTTCACGGGGAGCTGTTTTTT
CDR3 protein: CASSPAGGVHGELFF
D gene: TRBD2
J gene: TRBJ2-2
clone size: -
V gene: TRBV6-2/TRBV6-3

CDR3 DNA: TGTGCCAGCAGCTTTCAACTAGCGGGAGCCAATGAGCAGTTCTTC
CDR3 protein: CASSFQLAGANEQFF
D gene: TRBD2
J gene: TRBJ2-1
clone size: -
V gene: TRBV5-4

CDR3 DNA: TGTGCCAGCAGTGAGGACAGGAACACTGAAGCTTTCTTT
CDR3 protein: CASSEDRNTEAFF
D gene: -
J gene: TRBJ1-1
clone size: once
V gene: TRBV6-1

CDR3 DNA: TGTGCCAGCAGCGGAGGCTCGCGCGGTCCGGCAGTCACAGATACGCAGTATTTT
CDR3 protein: CASSGGSRGPAVTDTQYF
D gene: -
J gene: TRBJ2-3
clone size: once
V gene: TRBV9

CDR3 DNA: TGTGCCAGTAGTACCTCCCCAGGGCTGGAGACCCAGTACTTC
CDR3 protein: CASSTSPGLETQYF
D gene: -
J gene: TRBJ2-5
clone size: -
V gene: TRBV19